These 23 T cell receptor beta chains originate from one sample sequenced in a study of T cells in Graves' hyperthyroidism and ophthalmopathy. The TCR beta CDR3 regions underwent amplification using RNA transcripts as the source. During a first-round RT-PCR of the TCR CDR3, the HTBI primer set was used. TCRdb reprocessed the multiplex PCR reads via MiXCR and lists one record per CDR3 protein. The sample lists fewer than 900,000 distinct CDR3 sequences, about a sixth seen once, with over 7.5% in the top ten. Source material: blood. These receptors were obtained from a man aged 18-30 years with Graves' hyperthyroidism.

The V and J genes are TRBV5-1 and TRBJ2-3; the D gene is possibly TRBD1 (5 bases). The CDR3 sequence is 15 residues long. CDR1 is SGHRS, CDR2 YFSETQ, per germline. The V gene lost 6 bases and the J gene lost 4 bases, with 18 bases spanning the gap. CDR3 sequence (DNA): TGCGCCAGCACCTCCCGGGCCCAAGGGGCAGATACGCAGTATTTT. Translation: CASTSRAQGADTQYF.

At least ten counts were recorded for this clonotype. This chain connects TRBV28 to TRBJ2-7, with 8 bases fitting TRBD1. Germline CDR1 and CDR2: MDHEN and SYDVKM. The J segment lost 3 bases and the V segment lost 1 base, leaving 2 bases of the junction unmatched. This CDR3 contains 14 residues. The CDR3 region is CASSLLGTGYEQYF. Written as DNA, the CDR3 is TGTGCCAGCAGTTTATTGGGGACAGGCTACGAGCAGTACTTC.

The chain employs TRBV24-1 and TRBJ2-5, with 7 bases that match TRBD2. Germline V gives CDR1 KGHDR, CDR2 SFDVKD. This CDR3 has 15 residues. The J segment lost 2 bases and the V segment lost 5 bases, leaving 7 bases of the junction unmatched. Here the CDR3 DNA reads TGTGCCACCAGTGCGGCAGCGGGGAAACAAGAGACCCAGTACTTC. It specifies CATSAAAGKQETQYF.

This clonotype was seen many times. CDR3 amino acids: CASSVGPGLAGDTQYF. The CDR3 DNA reads TGTGCCAGCAGCGTTGGACCGGGACTAGCCGGAGATACGCAGTATTTT. V and J are TRBV9 and TRBJ2-3, with 9 positions matching TRBD2. The CDR3 extends over 16 amino acids. Per germline, CDR1 SGDLS and CDR2 YYNGEE. Trimming cost V 2 bases and J 5 bases; bases outside gene matches: 9.

The chain recombines TRBV6-1 with TRBJ2-7, with D perhaps matching TRBD1 (6 bases). The CDR3 has 12 amino acids. Germline CDR1 is MNHNS and CDR2 is SASEGT. Trimming left V 6 bases short and J 5 bases short, with 11 bases between. Here the CDR3 reads CASSVNRDEQYF. CDR3 DNA sequence: TGTGCCAGCAGCGTAAACAGGGACGAGCAGTACTTC.

This clonotype was recorded once. The CDR3 spells CSVEDRGANTGELFF. The DNA of the CDR3 is TGCAGCGTTGAAGATCGGGGGGCAAACACCGGGGAGCTGTTTTTT. V usage is TRBV29-1 and J usage is TRBJ2-2; D may be TRBD2 (7 bases). The V and J ends lost 0 bases and 2 bases respectively, with 10 bases between them. The CDR3 extends over 15 amino acids. Germline lookup yields CDR1 SQVTM and CDR2 ANQGSEA.

Comment on this clonotype: A much larger clone lies one base from this, so it may be a read error. The V gene is TRBV28, the J gene TRBJ1-3; D is undetermined. Germline-derived CDR1 and CDR2 are MDHEN and SYDVKM. The CDR3 has 14 residues. The CDR3 sequence is CASSVIYSGNTINF. The CDR3 nucleotides read TGTGCCAGCAGCGTGATTTACTCTGGAAACACCATAAATTTT.

Worth noting for this clonotype: The junction does not match germline at one end; this may be a read error. The chain employs TRBV29-1 and TRBJ2-1; D remains unclear. This CDR3 region has 12 residues. Looked up from germline, CDR1 is SQVTM and CDR2 is ANQGSEA. The CDR3, as DNA: TGCAGCTTTGACTGGTCCTACAATGAGCAGTTCTTC. This translates into CSFDWSYNEQFF.

This clonotype occurred many times. This chain uses TRBV11-2 with TRBJ2-7; the D is unclear. Trimming removed 2 bases from V and 4 bases from J, with 6 bases in between. Germline assignment: CDR1 SGHAT and CDR2 FQNNGV. The CDR3 has 12 residues. In nucleotides, the CDR3 is TGTGCCAGCAGCTTAATGTTGTACGAGCAGTACTTC. This codes for CASSLMLYEQYF.

The chain recombines TRBV30 with TRBJ1-2, with no clear D. Trimming pared 0 bases from V and 4 bases from J, leaving 12 bases between. The germline V gene has CDR1 GTSNPN and CDR2 SVGIG (reference sequence). The CDR3 totals 14 residues. The CDR3: CAWSVSGAVYGYTF. DNA for the CDR3: TGTGCCTGGAGTGTATCAGGCGCAGTCTATGGCTACACCTTC.

This clonotype was observed at least ten times. The chain uses TRBV7-9 and TRBJ2-7, with 8 nucleotides matching TRBD2. V shed 5 bases, J shed 6 bases, and the junction held 9 bases outside the gene matches. CDR1 SEHNR and CDR2 FQNEAQ come from the germline V gene (reference sequence). The CDR3 spans 14 residues. CDR3 amino acids: CASSLSGNPAEQYF. For the CDR3, the DNA is TGTGCCAGCAGCCTTAGCGGGAATCCGGCCGAGCAGTACTTC. Full variable domain (rest looked up from reference TRBV7-9 and TRBJ2-7): DTGVSQNPRHKITKRGQNVTFRCDPISEHNRLYWYRQTLGQGPEFLTYFQNEAQLEKSRLLSDRFSAERPKGSFSTLEIQRTEQGDSAMYLCASSLSGNPAEQYFGPGTRLTVT.

Points on this clonotype: This may stem from a read error, because a much larger clone lies one nucleotide away. DNA for the CDR3: TGTGCCAGCAGCGCCGTGGAGACCCAGTACTTC. It codes for CASSAVETQYF. The gene calls are TRBV7-2 and TRBJ2-5; D is undetermined. The CDR3 extends over 11 amino acids. Germline V gene lookup returns CDR1 SGHTA and CDR2 FQGNSA. Trimming left V 5 bases short and J 5 bases short, with 6 bases between.

J is TRBJ2-7 and V is TRBV20-1; tentative D call: TRBD1 (6 bases). V was cut by 1 base and J by 4 bases, with 11 bases left in between. The CDR3 covers 13 residues. Germline CDR1 DFQATT, CDR2 SNEGSKA (reference sequence). The CDR3 DNA sequence: TGCAGTGCTAGAGCCTACAGGGAGTACGAGCAGTACTTC. This encodes CSARAYREYEQYF.

This sequence joins TRBV10-3 and TRBJ2-3; D unclear. The CDR3 is 12 residues long. Looked up from germline, CDR1 is ENHRY and CDR2 is SYGVKD. Between the trimmed V and J ends, which lost 0 bases and 6 bases, there was a span of 4 bases. The chain's CDR3 is CAISESGDTQYF. As DNA, the CDR3 is TGTGCCATCAGTGAGTCAGGGGATACGCAGTATTTT.

DNA of the CDR3: TGTGCCAGCTCACCTGGAACTAGCAGATACTACAATGAGCAGTTCTTC. Encoded protein: CASSPGTSRYYNEQFF. This chain links TRBV18 with TRBJ2-1; TRBD2 is a possible D gene (6 bases). In germline, CDR1 is KGHSH, CDR2 LQKENI. CDR3 length equals 16 residues. Trimming cost V 3 bases and J 3 bases, with 15 bases left between them.

The chain couples TRBV7-2 to TRBJ2-4, with no clear D. This CDR3 contains 13 residues. V gave up 7 bases and J gave up 0 bases, with 7 bases separating them. The germline gives CDR1 SGHTA, CDR2 FQGNSA. The CDR3 protein is CASKPLAKNIQYF. The DNA for the CDR3 is TGTGCCAGCAAACCCCTAGCCAAAAACATTCAGTACTTC.

The gene calls are TRBV6-2 or TRBV6-3 and TRBJ2-7; TRBD1 aligns across 8 bases. CDR1 and CDR2 from the germline V gene are MNHEY and SVGEGT. The CDR3 is made up of 15 amino acids. The ends lost 4 bases at V and 5 bases at J; junction bases unmatched: 10. As DNA, the CDR3 is TGTGCCAGCAGTTCACTCCGACAGGGGAGCCACGAGCAGTACTTC. Its translation: CASSSLRQGSHEQYF.

This clonotype was seen only a few times. The chain's CDR3 is CASSFGGRDKTEAFF. CDR3 nucleotides: TGTGCCAGCAGCTTTGGAGGGAGGGATAAGACTGAAGCTTTCTTT. V and J are TRBV7-9 and TRBJ1-1; D remains ambiguous. Per the germline V gene, CDR1 is SEHNR and CDR2 is FQNEAQ (reference sequence). The CDR3 consists of 15 residues. V was shortened by 3 bases and J by 5 bases, with 16 bases between the two germline ends.

This clonotype was counted between two and nine times. This chain uses TRBV4-3 with TRBJ2-7; tentative D call: TRBD2 (6 bases). The germline V gene encodes CDR1 LGHNA and CDR2 YSLEER. The CDR3 is 14 amino acids. V shed 4 bases and J shed 2 bases, with 12 bases lying between them. The CDR3: CASSPVAGPYEQYF. In nucleotides, the CDR3 is TGCGCCAGCAGCCCCGTGGCGGGGCCCTACGAGCAGTACTTC.

At least ten counts were recorded for this clonotype. The chain has TRBV30 and TRBJ2-7; D perhaps matches TRBD1 (6 bases). CDR1 and CDR2 (germline): GTSNPN, SVGIG (reference sequence). Between the trimmed V and J ends, which lost 0 bases and 2 bases, there was a span of 11 bases. This CDR3 is built from 14 residues. The CDR3 sequence: CAWSVPNRAYEQYF. For the CDR3, the DNA is TGTGCCTGGAGTGTACCAAACAGGGCCTACGAGCAGTACTTC.

The chain recombines TRBV7-2 with TRBJ2-7; 11 nucleotides match TRBD2. The V and J ends lost 5 bases and 1 base, in that order; junction bases with no gene match: 10. Germline V gene sequence: CDR1 SGHTA, CDR2 FQGNSA. CDR3 length equals 17 residues. In nucleotides, the CDR3 is TGTGCCAGCAGCAAAGGGGCTAGCGGGAGGTTATCCTACGAGCAGTACTTC. The encoded protein is CASSKGASGRLSYEQYF.

V and J are TRBV29-1 and TRBJ2-1, with TRBD2 identical over 13 bases. Germline V gives CDR1 SQVTM, CDR2 ANQGSEA. V lost 7 bases to trimming and J lost 10 bases; unmatched junction nucleotides: 10. The CDR3 is 14 amino acids. CDR3 protein: CSALGTSGMGEQFF. DNA for the CDR3: TGCAGCGCTTTAGGGACTAGCGGGATGGGAGAGCAGTTCTTC.

The rearrangement joins TRBV7-3 to TRBJ2-2, with TRBD1 as a possible D gene (5 bases). Germline V CDR1 and CDR2: SGHTA, FQGTGA. The CDR3 loop spans 17 amino acids. The V and J ends lost 0 bases and 1 base respectively, with 12 bases between them. CDR3 DNA: TGTGCCAGCAGCTTAACAAGGGGTTCTGGGAACACCGGGGAGCTGTTTTTT. It specifies CASSLTRGSGNTGELFF.